This T cell receptor (beta chain) is drawn from a study of blood T cell repertoires in COVID-19. The CDR3 totals 14 residues. Germline V gives CDR1 SNHLY, CDR2 FYNNEI. J was trimmed by 6 bases and V by 5 bases; bases with no gene match: 5. Clones were sequenced by immunoSEQ multiplex PCR, and TCRdb holds only the in-frame ones, with some missing. The profile shows roughly 230,000 clones, around nine tenths of them singletons. This clonotype was obtained from a man aged 25 to 45 in a cohort exposed to, infected with or recovered from COVID-19 (not recorded which). This chain uses TRBV2 with TRBJ1-5; 9 bases fit TRBD1. The sequenced sample consisted of PBMCs or T cells enriched from blood (not recorded which). The DNA of the CDR3 is TGTGCCAGCAGTATACAGGGGGCAGGTCAGCCCCAGCATTTT. Translated, it gives CASSIQGAGQPQHF.